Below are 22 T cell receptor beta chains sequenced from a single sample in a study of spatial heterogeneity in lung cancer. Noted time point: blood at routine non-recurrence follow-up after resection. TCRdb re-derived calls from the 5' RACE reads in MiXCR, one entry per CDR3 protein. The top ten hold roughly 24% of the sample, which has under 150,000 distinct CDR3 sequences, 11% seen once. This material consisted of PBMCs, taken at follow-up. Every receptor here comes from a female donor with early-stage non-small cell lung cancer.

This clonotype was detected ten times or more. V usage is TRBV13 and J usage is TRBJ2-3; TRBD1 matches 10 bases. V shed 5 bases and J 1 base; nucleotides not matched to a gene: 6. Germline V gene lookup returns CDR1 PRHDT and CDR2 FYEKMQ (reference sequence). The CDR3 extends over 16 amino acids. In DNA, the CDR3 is TGTGCCAGCAGCAAGACAGGGGGCTTTCGCACAGATACGCAGTATTTT. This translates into CASSKTGGFRTDTQYF.

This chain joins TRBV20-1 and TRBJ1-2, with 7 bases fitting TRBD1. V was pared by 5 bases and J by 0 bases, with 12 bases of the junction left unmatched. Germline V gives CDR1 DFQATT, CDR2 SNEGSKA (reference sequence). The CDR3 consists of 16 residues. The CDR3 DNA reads TGCAGTGCTCGGAAGAGCACCAGGGGGTCTAACTATGGCTACACCTTC. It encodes CSARKSTRGSNYGYTF.

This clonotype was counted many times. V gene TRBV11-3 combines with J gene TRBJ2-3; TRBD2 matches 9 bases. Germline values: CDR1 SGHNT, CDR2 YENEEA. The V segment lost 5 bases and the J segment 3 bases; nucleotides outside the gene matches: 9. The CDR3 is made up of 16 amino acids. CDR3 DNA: TGTGCCAGCAGCCGAATAGCGGGAGATCGGACAGATACGCAGTATTTT. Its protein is CASSRIAGDRTDTQYF.

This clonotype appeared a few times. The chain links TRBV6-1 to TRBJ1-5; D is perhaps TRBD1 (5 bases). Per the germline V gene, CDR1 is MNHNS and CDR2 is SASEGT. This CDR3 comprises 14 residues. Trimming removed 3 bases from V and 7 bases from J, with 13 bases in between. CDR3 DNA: TGTGCCAGCAGTGATAGGGGTTATCGGCAGCCCCAGCATTTT. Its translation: CASSDRGYRQPQHF.

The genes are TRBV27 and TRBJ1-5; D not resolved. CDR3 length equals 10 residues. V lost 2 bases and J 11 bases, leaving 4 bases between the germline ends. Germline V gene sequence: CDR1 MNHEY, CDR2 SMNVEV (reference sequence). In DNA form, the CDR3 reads TGTGCCAGCAGTTTAGGTACCCAGCATTTT. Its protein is CASSLGTQHF.

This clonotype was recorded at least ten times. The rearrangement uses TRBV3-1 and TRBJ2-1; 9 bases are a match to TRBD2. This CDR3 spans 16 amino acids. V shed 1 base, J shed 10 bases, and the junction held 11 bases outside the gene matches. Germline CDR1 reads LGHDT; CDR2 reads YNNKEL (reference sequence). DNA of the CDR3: TGTGCCAGCAGCCAAGGCCCCGGGACTAGCTTGAGCGAGCAGTTCTTC. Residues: CASSQGPGTSLSEQFF.

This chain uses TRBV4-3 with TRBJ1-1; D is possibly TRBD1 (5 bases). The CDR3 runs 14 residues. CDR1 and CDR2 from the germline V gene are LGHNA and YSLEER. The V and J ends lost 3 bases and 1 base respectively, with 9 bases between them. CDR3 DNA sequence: TGCGCCAGCAGCCATGGACATTGGAACACTGAAGCTTTCTTT. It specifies CASSHGHWNTEAFF.

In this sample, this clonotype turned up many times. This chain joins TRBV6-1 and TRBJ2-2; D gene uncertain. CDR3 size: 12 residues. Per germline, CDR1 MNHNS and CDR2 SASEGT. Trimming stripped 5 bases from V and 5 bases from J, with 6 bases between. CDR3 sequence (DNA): TGTGCCAGCAGTTTTCTTACCGGGGAGCTGTTTTTT. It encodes CASSFLTGELFF.

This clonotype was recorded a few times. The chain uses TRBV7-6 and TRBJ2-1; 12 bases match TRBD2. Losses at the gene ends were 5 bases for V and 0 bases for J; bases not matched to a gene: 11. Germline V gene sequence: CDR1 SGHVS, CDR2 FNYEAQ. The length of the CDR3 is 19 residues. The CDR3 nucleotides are TGTGCCAGCAGCCGGGCCCTCACTAGCGGGGGGAGCTCCTACAATGAGCAGTTCTTC. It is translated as CASSRALTSGGSSYNEQFF.

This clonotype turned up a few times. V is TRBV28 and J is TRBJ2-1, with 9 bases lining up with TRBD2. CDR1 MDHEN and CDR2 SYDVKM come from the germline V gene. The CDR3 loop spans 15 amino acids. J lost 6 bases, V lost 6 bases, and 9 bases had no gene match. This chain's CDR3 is CASSMMGLAGNEQFF. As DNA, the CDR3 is TGTGCCAGCAGCATGATGGGACTAGCTGGCAATGAGCAGTTCTTC.

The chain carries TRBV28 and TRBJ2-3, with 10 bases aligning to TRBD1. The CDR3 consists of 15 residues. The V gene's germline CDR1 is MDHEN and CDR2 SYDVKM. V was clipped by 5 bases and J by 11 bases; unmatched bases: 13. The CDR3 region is CASSLGDRGGYKQYF. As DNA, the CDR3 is TGTGCCAGCAGTCTCGGGGACAGGGGCGGGTATAAGCAGTATTTT.

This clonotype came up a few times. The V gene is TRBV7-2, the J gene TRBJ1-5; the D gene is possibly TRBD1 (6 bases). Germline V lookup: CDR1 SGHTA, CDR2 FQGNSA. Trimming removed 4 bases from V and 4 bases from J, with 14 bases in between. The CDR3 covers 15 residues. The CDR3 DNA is TGTGCCAGCAGCTCAGAGCGGGGGCTAAATCAGCCCCAGCATTTT. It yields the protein CASSSERGLNQPQHF. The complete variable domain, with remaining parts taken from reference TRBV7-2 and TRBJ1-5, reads GAGVSQSPSNKVTEKGKDVELRCDPISGHTALYWYRQSLGQGLEFLIYFQGNSAPDKSGLPSDRFSAERTGGSVSTLTIQRTQQEDSAVYLCASSSERGLNQPQHFGDGTRLSIL.

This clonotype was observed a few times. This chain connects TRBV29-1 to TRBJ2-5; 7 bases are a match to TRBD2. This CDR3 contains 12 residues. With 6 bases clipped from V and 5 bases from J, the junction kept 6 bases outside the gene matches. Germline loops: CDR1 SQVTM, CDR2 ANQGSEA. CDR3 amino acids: CSVAAGRETQYF. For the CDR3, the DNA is TGCAGCGTCGCAGCGGGACGGGAGACCCAGTACTTC. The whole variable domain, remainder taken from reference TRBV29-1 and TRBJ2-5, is SAVISQKPSRDICQRGTSLTIQCQVDSQVTMMFWYRQQPGQSLTLIATANQGSEATYESGFVIDKFPISRPNLTFSTLTVSNMSPEDSSIYLCSVAAGRETQYFGPGTRLLVL.

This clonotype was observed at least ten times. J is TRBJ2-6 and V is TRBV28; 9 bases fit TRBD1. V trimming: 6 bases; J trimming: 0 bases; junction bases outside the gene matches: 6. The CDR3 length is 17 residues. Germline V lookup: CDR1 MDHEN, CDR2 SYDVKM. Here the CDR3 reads CASSPGTGFSGANVLTF. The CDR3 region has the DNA TGTGCCAGCAGCCCCGGGACAGGGTTCTCTGGGGCCAACGTCCTGACTTTC. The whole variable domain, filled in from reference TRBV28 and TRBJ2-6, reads DVKVTQSSRYLVKRTGEKVFLECVQDMDHENMFWYRQDPGLGLRLIYFSYDVKMKEKGDIPEGYSVSREKKERFSLILESASTNQTSMYLCASSPGTGFSGANVLTFGAGSRLTVL.

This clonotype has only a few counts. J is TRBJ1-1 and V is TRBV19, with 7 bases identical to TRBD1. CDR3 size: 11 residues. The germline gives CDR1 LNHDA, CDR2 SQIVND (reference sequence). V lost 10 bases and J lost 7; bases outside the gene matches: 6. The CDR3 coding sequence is TGTGCCATCGCTGACAGGGTTGAAGCTTTCTTT. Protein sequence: CAIADRVEAFF.

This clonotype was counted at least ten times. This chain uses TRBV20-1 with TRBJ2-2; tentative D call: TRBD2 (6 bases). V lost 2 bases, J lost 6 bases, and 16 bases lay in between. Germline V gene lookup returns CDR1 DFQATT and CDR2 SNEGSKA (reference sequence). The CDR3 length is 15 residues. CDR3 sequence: CSARSHGRRAGELFF. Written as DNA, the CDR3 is TGCAGTGCTAGATCACACGGAAGGAGGGCCGGGGAGCTGTTTTTT.

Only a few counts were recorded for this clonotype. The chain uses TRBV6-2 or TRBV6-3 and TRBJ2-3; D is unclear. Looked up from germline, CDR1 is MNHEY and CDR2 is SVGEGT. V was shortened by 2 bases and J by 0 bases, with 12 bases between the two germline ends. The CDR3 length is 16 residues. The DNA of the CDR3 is TGTGCCAGCAGTTACAGGGCCTTCATCAGCACAGATACGCAGTATTTT. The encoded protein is CASSYRAFISTDTQYF.

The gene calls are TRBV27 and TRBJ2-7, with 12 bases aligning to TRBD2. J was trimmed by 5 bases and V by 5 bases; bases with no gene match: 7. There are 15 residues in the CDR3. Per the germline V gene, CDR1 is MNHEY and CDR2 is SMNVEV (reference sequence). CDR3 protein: CASSPQRTSGNEQYF. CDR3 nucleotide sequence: TGTGCCAGCAGTCCGCAGCGGACTAGCGGGAACGAGCAGTACTTC.

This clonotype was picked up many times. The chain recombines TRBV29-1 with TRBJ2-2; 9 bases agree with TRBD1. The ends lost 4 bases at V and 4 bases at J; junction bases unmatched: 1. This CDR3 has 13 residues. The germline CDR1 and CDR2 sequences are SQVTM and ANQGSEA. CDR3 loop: CSVGQGVTGELFF. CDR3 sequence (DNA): TGCAGCGTTGGACAGGGGGTCACCGGGGAGCTGTTTTTT.

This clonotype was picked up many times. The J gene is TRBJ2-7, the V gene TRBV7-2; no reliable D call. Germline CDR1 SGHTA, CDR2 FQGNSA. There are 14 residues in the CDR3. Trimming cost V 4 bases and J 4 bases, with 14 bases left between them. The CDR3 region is CASSSQGIPYEQYV. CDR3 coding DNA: TGTGCCAGCAGCTCACAAGGGATTCCATACGAGCAGTACGTC.

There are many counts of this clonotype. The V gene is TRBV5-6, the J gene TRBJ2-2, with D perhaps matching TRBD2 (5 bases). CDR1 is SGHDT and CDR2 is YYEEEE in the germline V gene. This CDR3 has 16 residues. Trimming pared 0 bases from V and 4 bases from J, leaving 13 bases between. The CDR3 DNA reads TGTGCCAGCAGCTTGGTCGGCGGCGCGGGCACCGGGGAGCTGTTTTTT. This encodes CASSLVGGAGTGELFF.

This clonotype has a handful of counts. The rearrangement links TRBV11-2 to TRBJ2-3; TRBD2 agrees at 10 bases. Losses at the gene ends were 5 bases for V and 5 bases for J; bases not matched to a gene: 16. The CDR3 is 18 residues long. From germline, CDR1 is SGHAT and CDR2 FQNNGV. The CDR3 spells CASSLLLLAGMSIDTQYF. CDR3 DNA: TGTGCCAGCAGCCTACTCTTACTAGCGGGAATGTCTATAGATACGCAGTATTTT.